The 13 T cell receptor beta chains given below trace back to one sample, sequenced in a study of blood T cell repertoires in COVID-19. Sequencing was performed with immunoSEQ multiplex PCR; in TCRdb, only in-frame clones are kept and a portion is missing. The sample holds about 160,000 clones, approximately 87% seen once. Sample: PBMCs or T cells enriched from blood (not recorded which). These receptors all come from a woman aged 50 to 60 who had recovered from COVID-19.

The genes are TRBV6-4 and TRBJ1-2; D is undetermined. Germline CDR1 reads MRHNA; CDR2 reads SNTAGT. CDR3 length: 15 residues. V lost 3 bases and J lost 4, with 15 bases in between. CDR3 nucleotide sequence: TGTGCCAGCAGTGAAGAGCCAGAATCTAGCTATGGCTACACCTTC. Translated, it gives CASSEEPESSYGYTF.

The chain is built from TRBV7-2 and TRBJ2-1; 9 bases line up with TRBD2. Germline CDR1 and CDR2: SGHTA and FQGNSA. V lost 5 bases to trimming and J lost 13 bases; unmatched junction nucleotides: 6. CDR3 length: 12 amino acids. The CDR3 reads CASSTVGTSQFF. The CDR3, as DNA: TGTGCCAGCAGCACCGTGGGGACTAGCCAGTTCTTC. The full variable domain, with the rest looked up from reference TRBV7-2 and TRBJ2-1, is GAGVSQSPSNKVTEKGKDVELRCDPISGHTALYWYRQSLGQGLEFLIYFQGNSAPDKSGLPSDRFSAERTGGSVSTLTIQRTQQEDSAVYLCASSTVGTSQFFGPGTRLTVL.

The chain couples TRBV18 to TRBJ2-3, with 8 bases lining up with TRBD2. Germline V gene sequence: CDR1 KGHSH, CDR2 LQKENI. This CDR3 has 16 amino acids. The junction had 9 bases not matched to a gene; V was cut back by 3 bases and J by 4 bases. The CDR3, as DNA: TGTGCCAGCTCACCCAATAGCGGGATGAGCCCAGATACGCAGTATTTT. Residues: CASSPNSGMSPDTQYF.

This clone was seen once. The gene calls are TRBV19 and TRBJ2-1; TRBD1 matches 9 bases. Germline CDR1 LNHDA, CDR2 SQIVND (reference sequence). Trimming removed 7 bases from V and 6 bases from J; junction bases left unmatched: 10. This CDR3 has 15 amino acids. The CDR3 DNA is TGTGCCAGTACCCTGGGACAGGGTTTGGTCAATGAGCAGTTCTTC. Protein: CASTLGQGLVNEQFF.

The chain uses TRBV19 and TRBJ2-3; TRBD1 might be the D (6 bases). With 7 bases removed from V and 4 bases from J, the gap between germline ends came to 15 bases. Per the germline V gene, CDR1 is LNHDA and CDR2 is SQIVND (reference sequence). The CDR3 contains 14 residues. The CDR3 region is CASTPEQGPDTQYF. The CDR3 DNA is TGTGCCAGTACCCCAGAACAGGGCCCAGATACGCAGTATTTT.

The CDR3 spells CASSSSGTSALNEQFF. The CDR3 region has the DNA TGTGCCAGCAGCTCCTCGGGGACTAGCGCGCTCAATGAGCAGTTCTTC. The chain combines TRBV7-2 with TRBJ2-1; 10 nucleotides line up with TRBD2. V was pared by 4 bases and J by 6 bases, with 9 bases of the junction left unmatched. Germline loops: CDR1 SGHTA, CDR2 FQGNSA. This CDR3 contains 16 residues.

The gene calls are TRBV7-9 and TRBJ1-1; D possibly corresponds to TRBD1 (5 bases). Trimming pared 1 base from V and 11 bases from J, leaving 11 bases between. The CDR3 is 12 residues long. CDR1 and CDR2 from the germline V gene are SEHNR and FQNEAQ (reference sequence). CDR3 sequence reads: CASSLGGVEAFF. CDR3 sequence (DNA): TGTGCCAGCAGCTTAGGGGGGGTTGAGGCTTTCTTT.

The CDR3 nucleotides are TGTGCCTGGAGCTTCCAGGGAAACACTGAAGCTTTCTTT. Protein: CAWSFQGNTEAFF. The gene calls are TRBV30 and TRBJ1-1; possibly TRBD1 for D (5 bases). Deletions cut 3 bases from V and 2 bases from J, with 10 bases between. The germline V gene has CDR1 GTSNPN and CDR2 SVGIG (reference sequence). The length of the CDR3 is 13 residues.

The V and J genes are TRBV27 and TRBJ2-2; possibly TRBD2 for D (6 bases). The CDR3 is 17 residues long. The germline V gene encodes CDR1 MNHEY and CDR2 SMNVEV (reference sequence). V lost 6 bases and J lost 2, with 19 bases in between. CDR3 nucleotides: TGTGCCAGCAGGCCTCCGGGTGGGGGACTTAACACCGGGGAGCTGTTTTTT. This encodes CASRPPGGGLNTGELFF.

This chain connects TRBV7-9 to TRBJ1-1; weak D call: TRBD1 (5 bases). The CDR3 is 14 amino acids. Trimming removed 5 bases from V and 0 bases from J, with 10 bases in between. Per the germline V gene, CDR1 is SEHNR and CDR2 is FQNEAQ (reference sequence). CDR3 sequence: CASSAVDMNTEAFF. The CDR3, as DNA: TGTGCCAGCAGCGCAGTGGACATGAACACTGAAGCTTTCTTT.

V and J are TRBV5-1 and TRBJ1-4; no reliable D call. CDR1 is SGHRS, CDR2 YFSETQ, per germline. CDR3 length: 14 amino acids. Between the trimmed V and J ends, which lost 3 bases and 0 bases, there was a span of 6 bases. The CDR3: CASSSIPTNEKLFF. For the CDR3, the DNA is TGCGCCAGCAGCTCCATTCCAACTAATGAAAAACTGTTTTTT.

In this sample, this clone turned up once. The chain uses TRBV7-8 and TRBJ1-5; D is perhaps TRBD1 (6 bases). With 8 bases removed from V and 2 bases from J, the gap between germline ends came to 13 bases. Germline assignment: CDR1 SGHVS and CDR2 FQNEAQ. This CDR3 has 14 amino acids. The CDR3 bases are TGTGCCAGCCTTGGGGACATACGCAATCAGCCCCAGCATTTT. Translated, it gives CASLGDIRNQPQHF.

This sequence joins TRBV28 and TRBJ1-6; D is possibly TRBD1 (5 bases). The CDR3 sequence is 15 residues long. The germline V gene encodes CDR1 MDHEN and CDR2 SYDVKM. Deletions cut 7 bases from V and 7 bases from J, with 17 bases between. The DNA of the CDR3 is TGTGCCAGCACAGTCCGACACAGGCCCAATTCACCCCTCCACTTT. Amino acid sequence: CASTVRHRPNSPLHF.